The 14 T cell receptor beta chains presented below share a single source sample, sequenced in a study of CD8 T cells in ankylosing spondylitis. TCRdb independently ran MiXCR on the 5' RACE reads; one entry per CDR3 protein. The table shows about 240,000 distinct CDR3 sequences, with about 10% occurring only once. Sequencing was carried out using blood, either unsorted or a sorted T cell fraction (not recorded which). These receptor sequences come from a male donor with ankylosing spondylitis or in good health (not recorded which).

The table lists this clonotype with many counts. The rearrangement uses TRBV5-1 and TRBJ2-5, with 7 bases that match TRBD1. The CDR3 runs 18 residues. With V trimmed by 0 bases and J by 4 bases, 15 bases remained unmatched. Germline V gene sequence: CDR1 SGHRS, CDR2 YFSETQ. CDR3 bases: TGCGCCAGCAGCTTGGCCGGCGGAGCAGGGGGTATCCGAGAGACCCAGTACTTC. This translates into CASSLAGGAGGIRETQYF. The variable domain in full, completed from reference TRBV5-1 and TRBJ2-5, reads KAGVTQTPRYLIKTRGQQVTLSCSPISGHRSVSWYQQTPGQGLQFLFEYFSETQRNKGNFPGRFSGRQFSNSRSEMNVSTLELGDSALYLCASSLAGGAGGIRETQYFGPGTRLLVL.

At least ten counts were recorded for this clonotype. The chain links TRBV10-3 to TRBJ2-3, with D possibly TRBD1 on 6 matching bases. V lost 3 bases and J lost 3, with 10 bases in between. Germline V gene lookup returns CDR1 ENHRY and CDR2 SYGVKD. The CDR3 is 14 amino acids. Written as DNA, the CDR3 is TGTGCCATCAGTGAATGGACAGAGACAGATACGCAGTATTTT. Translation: CAISEWTETDTQYF.

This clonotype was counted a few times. CDR3 nucleotide sequence: TGTGCCAGCAGTTACGTTGGGGGGCCCCAGCATTTT. It yields the protein CASSYVGGPQHF. V gene TRBV6-5 combines with J gene TRBJ1-5; D is possibly TRBD1 (5 bases). This CDR3 comprises 12 residues. Trimming pared 2 bases from V and 9 bases from J, leaving 8 bases between. From germline, CDR1 is MNHEY and CDR2 SVGAGI.

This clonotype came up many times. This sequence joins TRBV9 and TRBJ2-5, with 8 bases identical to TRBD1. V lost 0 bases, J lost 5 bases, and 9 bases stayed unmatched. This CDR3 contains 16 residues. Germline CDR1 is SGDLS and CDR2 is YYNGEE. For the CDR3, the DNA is TGTGCCAGCAGCGTAGGACAGGGGAACGACGGCGAGACCCAGTACTTC. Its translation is CASSVGQGNDGETQYF.

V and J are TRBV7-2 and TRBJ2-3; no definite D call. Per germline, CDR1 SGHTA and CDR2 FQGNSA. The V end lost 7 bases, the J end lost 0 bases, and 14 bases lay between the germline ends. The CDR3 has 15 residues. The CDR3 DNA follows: TGTGCCAGCACCAAAGAGCGTAGGAGCACAGATACGCAGTATTTT. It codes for CASTKERRSTDTQYF.

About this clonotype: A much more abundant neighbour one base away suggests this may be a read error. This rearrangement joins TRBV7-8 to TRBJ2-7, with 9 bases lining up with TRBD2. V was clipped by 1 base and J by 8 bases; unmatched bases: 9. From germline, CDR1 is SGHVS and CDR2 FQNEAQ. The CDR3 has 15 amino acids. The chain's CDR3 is CASSLGASGAYKQYF. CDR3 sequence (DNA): TGTGCCAGCAGCTTAGGCGCTAGCGGGGCGTACAAGCAGTACTTC.

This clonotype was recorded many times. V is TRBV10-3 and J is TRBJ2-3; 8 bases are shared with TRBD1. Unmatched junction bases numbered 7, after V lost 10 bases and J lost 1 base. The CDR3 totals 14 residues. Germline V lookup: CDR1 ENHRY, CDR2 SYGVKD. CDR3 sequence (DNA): TGTGCCACCAAGCCGGGACAGGGCACAGATACGCAGTATTTT. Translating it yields CATKPGQGTDTQYF.

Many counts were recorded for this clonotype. The CDR3 sequence is CASRDRKTKMSYEQYF. CDR3 DNA sequence: TGTGCCAGCAGGGATCGAAAGACGAAGATGTCCTACGAGCAGTACTTC. V gene TRBV27 combines with J gene TRBJ2-7; D is ambiguous. V was shortened by 6 bases and J by 1 base, with 19 bases between the two germline ends. The CDR3 runs to 16 residues. CDR1 is MNHEY and CDR2 is SMNVEV in the germline V gene (reference sequence).

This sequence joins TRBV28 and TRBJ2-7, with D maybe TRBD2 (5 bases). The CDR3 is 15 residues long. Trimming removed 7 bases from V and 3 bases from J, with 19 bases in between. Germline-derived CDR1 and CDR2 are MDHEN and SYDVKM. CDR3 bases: TGTGCCAGCATGGGCCACGGGGAATCTTTCTACGAGCAGTACTTC. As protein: CASMGHGESFYEQYF.

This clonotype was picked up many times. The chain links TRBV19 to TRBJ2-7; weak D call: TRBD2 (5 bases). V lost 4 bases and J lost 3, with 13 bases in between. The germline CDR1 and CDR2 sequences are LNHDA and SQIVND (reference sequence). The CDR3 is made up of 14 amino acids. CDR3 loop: CASSTPGSRYEQYF. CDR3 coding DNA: TGTGCCAGTAGTACCCCTGGGAGTCGCTACGAGCAGTACTTC.

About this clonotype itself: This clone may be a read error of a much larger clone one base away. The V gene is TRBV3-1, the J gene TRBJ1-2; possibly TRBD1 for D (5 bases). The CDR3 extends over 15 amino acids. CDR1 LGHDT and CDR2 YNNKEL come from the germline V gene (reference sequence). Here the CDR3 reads CGSSQLVGGVDGYTF. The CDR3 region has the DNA TGTGGCAGCAGCCAATTAGTGGGGGGAGTAGATGGCTACACCTTC. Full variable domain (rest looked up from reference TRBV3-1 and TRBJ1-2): DTAVSQTPKYLVTQMGNDKSIKCEQNLGHDTMYWYKQDSKKFLKIMFSYNNKELIINETVPNRFSPKSPDKAHLNLHINSLELGDSAVYFCGSSQLVGGVDGYTFGSGTRLTVV.

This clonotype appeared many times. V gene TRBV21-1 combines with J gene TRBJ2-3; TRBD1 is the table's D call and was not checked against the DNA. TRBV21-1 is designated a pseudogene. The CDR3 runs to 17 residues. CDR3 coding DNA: TGTGCCAGCAGCAACCGTTGGGACAGAATTAGCACAGATACGCAGTATTTT. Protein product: CASSNRWDRISTDTQYF.

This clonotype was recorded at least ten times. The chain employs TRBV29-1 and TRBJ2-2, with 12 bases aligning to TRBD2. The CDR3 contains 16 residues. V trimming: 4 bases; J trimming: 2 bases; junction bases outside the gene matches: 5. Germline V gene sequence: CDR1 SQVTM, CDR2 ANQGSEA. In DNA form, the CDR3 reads TGCAGCGTTGGGACTAGCGGGGCCGTTAACACCGGGGAGCTGTTTTTT. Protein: CSVGTSGAVNTGELFF.

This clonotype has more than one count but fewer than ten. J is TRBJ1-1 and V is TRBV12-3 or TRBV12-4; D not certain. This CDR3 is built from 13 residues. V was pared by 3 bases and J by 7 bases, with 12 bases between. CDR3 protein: CASSLSRIIEAFF. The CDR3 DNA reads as TGTGCCAGCAGTTTGTCCAGGATAATTGAAGCTTTCTTT.